The subject of this entry is one TCR beta chain. This entry comes from a study of blood T cell repertoires in COVID-19. About the study: Sample material is recorded as cDNA or gDNA derived from T cells, B-cell-depleted T cells, or PBMCs.

Assay: immunoSEQ multiplex PCR; the TCRdb copy retains only in-frame clones and omits some. The profile shows 30,000 to 45,000 clones, approximately 90% of them singletons. What was sequenced was peripheral blood. This sequence was found in a man in his sixties with active COVID-19.

CDR3 amino acids: CASSKGTSGNDEQFF. CDR3 nucleotides: TGTGCCAGCAGCAAAGGGACTAGCGGGAATGATGAGCAGTTCTTC. V usage is TRBV5-4 and J usage is TRBJ2-1; 13 bases match TRBD2. The CDR3 has 15 amino acids. The germline CDR1 and CDR2 sequences are SGHNT and YYREEE (reference sequence). Trimming at V came to 4 bases and at J to 8 bases, leaving 6 bases not matched to a gene.